The 24 T cell receptor beta chains given below trace back to one sample, sequenced in a study of T cell repertoires in cytomegalovirus infection. TCRdb reprocessed the reads via MiXCR and lists one record per CDR3 protein. The table includes roughly 250,000 distinct CDR3 sequences, under 25% detected once. Sequences were obtained from CD8+ T cells from PBMCs. These receptors all stem from a human donor in good health (CMV status not recorded). Some clones in this sample may be carry-over from other donors' samples.

The V gene is TRBV24-1, the J gene TRBJ2-1; 9 positions match TRBD1. Looked up from germline, CDR1 is KGHDR and CDR2 is SFDVKD. V was clipped by 3 bases and J by 7 bases; unmatched bases: 3. This CDR3 has 14 residues. The CDR3 nucleotides read TGTGCCACCAGTGATCCTGACAGGGGGAATGAGCAGTTCTTC. Its translation is CATSDPDRGNEQFF.

This clonotype was counted a single time. The V and J genes are TRBV20-1 and TRBJ1-6, with D possibly being TRBD1 (6 bases). This CDR3 has 13 amino acids. Trimming stripped 3 bases from V and 9 bases from J, with 12 bases between. Per the germline V gene, CDR1 is DFQATT and CDR2 is SNEGSKA (reference sequence). The CDR3 protein is CSASQGFGSPLHF. The CDR3 DNA reads as TGCAGTGCTAGTCAGGGGTTTGGTTCACCCCTCCACTTT.

Ten or more counts support this clonotype. V and J are TRBV7-8 and TRBJ2-1, with 9 bases identical to TRBD2. With 1 base clipped from V and 7 bases from J, the junction kept 5 bases outside the gene matches. CDR1 SGHVS and CDR2 FQNEAQ come from the germline V gene. The CDR3 contains 15 residues. The CDR3 DNA sequence: TGTGCCAGCAGCTTAGGTGGGCTAGCGGGGAATGAGCAGTTCTTC. It specifies CASSLGGLAGNEQFF.

This clonotype appeared a few times. The J gene is TRBJ1-1, the V gene TRBV28; TRBD1 matches at 7 bases. The V gene end was trimmed by 6 bases and the J gene end by 7 bases; junction bases not matched to a gene: 17. The CDR3 contains 16 residues. From germline, CDR1 is MDHEN and CDR2 SYDVKM. The CDR3 protein is CASSPTRRQGPYEAFF. In DNA form, the CDR3 reads TGTGCCAGCAGCCCTACCCGGCGACAGGGACCCTATGAAGCTTTCTTT.

This clonotype was seen a handful of times. The rearrangement joins TRBV20-1 to TRBJ2-2; a possible D gene is TRBD1 (6 bases). V lost 5 bases, J lost 2 bases, and 15 bases lay in between. This CDR3 contains 15 residues. Looked up from germline, CDR1 is DFQATT and CDR2 is SNEGSKA (reference sequence). As DNA, the CDR3 is TGCAGTGCTGAACGGACAGAACCAAACACCGGGGAGCTGTTTTTT. It yields the protein CSAERTEPNTGELFF.

The CDR3 here is CASSEWPHQPQHF. CDR3 coding DNA: TGTGCCAGCAGTGAATGGCCCCATCAGCCCCAGCATTTT. The rearrangement uses TRBV2 and TRBJ1-5; unclear D gene. Germline V gene data show CDR1 as SNHLY and CDR2 as FYNNEI. The V end lost 2 bases, the J end lost 5 bases, and 7 bases lay between the germline ends. The CDR3 contains 13 residues.

The chain carries TRBV27 and TRBJ1-1, with unresolved D. V was shortened by 6 bases and J by 0 bases, with 8 bases between the two germline ends. CDR1 is MNHEY, CDR2 SMNVEV, per germline (reference sequence). This CDR3 has 13 residues. CDR3 coding DNA: TGTGCCAGCAGAGCGGAGATGAACACTGAAGCTTTCTTT. It codes for CASRAEMNTEAFF.

This clonotype was seen once. The chain links TRBV28 to TRBJ1-5; D is uncertain. The length of the CDR3 is 15 residues. Trimming removed 3 bases from V and 3 bases from J, with 12 bases in between. CDR1 is MDHEN and CDR2 is SYDVKM in the germline V gene. CDR3 bases: TGTGCCAGCAGTTTCCCCGACGGAATCAATCAGCCCCAGCATTTT. Its protein is CASSFPDGINQPQHF.

This chain connects TRBV28 to TRBJ1-1; D gene ambiguous. The CDR3 consists of 14 residues. V was shortened by 6 bases and J by 0 bases, with 11 bases between the two germline ends. Germline V gene lookup returns CDR1 MDHEN and CDR2 SYDVKM. Here the CDR3 reads CASRTLGMNTEAFF. CDR3 in DNA: TGTGCCAGCAGGACCCTGGGAATGAACACTGAAGCTTTCTTT.

The genes are TRBV3-1 and TRBJ2-3, with D perhaps matching TRBD2 (5 bases). The CDR3 is made up of 14 amino acids. V was pared by 2 bases and J by 4 bases, with 10 bases between. Germline CDR1 is LGHDT and CDR2 is YNNKEL (reference sequence). This CDR3 reads CASSQILASDTQYF. The CDR3 nucleotides are TGTGCCAGCAGCCAAATTCTAGCCTCAGATACGCAGTATTTT.

A few counts support this clonotype. The rearrangement uses TRBV7-8 and TRBJ2-2, with TRBD2 as a possible D gene (7 bases). The ends were cut back, 6 bases at V and 8 bases at J, with 19 bases in the middle. The CDR3 extends over 15 amino acids. The germline gives CDR1 SGHVS, CDR2 FQNEAQ. The CDR3 loop is CASSLWGGAPGELFF. The CDR3 DNA is TGTGCCAGCAGTTTATGGGGGGGGGCCCCTGGGGAGCTGTTTTTT.

This clonotype was observed at least ten times. The CDR3 spells CASSYSGETQYF. Written as DNA, the CDR3 is TGTGCCAGCAGTTACTCCGGAGAGACCCAGTACTTC. The chain links TRBV6-5 to TRBJ2-5; D is ambiguous. Trimming stripped 0 bases from V and 4 bases from J, with 3 bases between. This CDR3 has 12 amino acids. Germline CDR1 is MNHEY and CDR2 is SVGAGI.

This chain joins TRBV15 and TRBJ2-1; TRBD2 agrees at 8 bases. The ends lost 5 bases at V and 2 bases at J; junction bases unmatched: 5. This CDR3 region has 15 residues. Looked up from germline, CDR1 is LNHNV and CDR2 is YYDKDF (reference sequence). CDR3 in DNA: TGTGCCACCAGCTCTTCGGGGGGGCCCTACAATGAGCAGTTCTTC. Its protein product is CATSSSGGPYNEQFF.

In this sample, this clonotype turned up a few times. CDR3 sequence reads: CASRITGYGYTF. Here the CDR3 DNA reads TGTGCCAGCAGAATAACAGGCTACGGCTACACCTTC. The chain couples TRBV7-2 to TRBJ1-2; D is possibly TRBD1 (5 bases). CDR3 length: 12 residues. Germline V gives CDR1 SGHTA, CDR2 FQGNSA. V lost 6 bases and J 8 bases, leaving 13 bases between the germline ends.

This clonotype is labeled as medium-sized. The chain's CDR3 is CASSLGPGLYYNEQFF. The CDR3 nucleotides read TGTGCCAGCAGCTTAGGCCCCGGACTGTACTACAATGAGCAGTTCTTC. The chain combines TRBV7-2 with TRBJ2-1; tentatively, D is TRBD2 (5 bases). The CDR3 totals 16 residues. Germline V gives CDR1 SGHTA, CDR2 FQGNSA. Trimming took off 1 base at V and 3 bases at J, with 13 bases between the two ends.

Within the sample, this clonotype is medium-sized (0.01 to 0.1%). The genes are TRBV7-8 and TRBJ2-7, with D uncertain. CDR1 and CDR2 (germline): SGHVS, FQNEAQ. Deletions cut 1 base from V and 0 bases from J, with 13 bases between. The CDR3 sequence is 16 residues long. As DNA, the CDR3 is TGTGCCAGCAGCTTAGAAGCCCCGGGCCTCTCCTACGAGCAGTACTTC. Protein: CASSLEAPGLSYEQYF.

The rearrangement links TRBV7-2 to TRBJ1-1, with D possibly being TRBD1 (5 bases). Germline assignment: CDR1 SGHTA and CDR2 FQGNSA. CDR3 length: 15 amino acids. V was clipped by 7 bases and J by 4 bases, with 19 bases between them. The DNA for the CDR3 is TGTGCCAGCAATTCTCCTGGGGGAGTGAGCACTGAAGCTTTCTTT. It is translated as CASNSPGGVSTEAFF.

This clonotype has a handful of counts. The chain recombines TRBV5-4 with TRBJ1-1; D gene uncertain. Germline V lookup: CDR1 SGHNT, CDR2 YYREEE (reference sequence). This CDR3 has 14 amino acids. V was cut by 0 bases and J by 1 base, with 7 bases left in between. The CDR3 coding sequence is TGTGCCAGCAGCTTGGGGGCCGCGAACACTGAAGCTTTCTTT. Its translation: CASSLGAANTEAFF. Drawing the rest from reference TRBV5-4 and TRBJ1-1, the complete variable domain is ETGVTQSPTHLIKTRGQQVTLRCSSQSGHNTVSWYQQALGQGPQFIFQYYREEENGRGNFPPRFSGLQFPNYSSELNVNALELDDSALYLCASSLGAANTEAFFGQGTRLTVV.

This clonotype was counted many times. The chain combines TRBV5-1 with TRBJ2-4, with 10 bases lining up with TRBD1. This CDR3 is 15 amino acids long. The junction had 7 bases not matched to a gene; V was cut back by 4 bases and J by 6 bases. CDR1 is SGHRS, CDR2 YFSETQ, per germline. The CDR3 DNA reads TGCGCCAGCAGCCTACAGACAGGGGGCCCAAACATTCAGTACTTC. This encodes CASSLQTGGPNIQYF.

This clonotype has a handful of counts. This rearrangement joins TRBV13 to TRBJ2-1; perhaps TRBD2 as D (7 bases). CDR1 and CDR2 from the germline V gene are PRHDT and FYEKMQ (reference sequence). This CDR3 is built from 16 residues. V shed 4 bases and J shed 1 base, with 14 bases lying between them. The CDR3 DNA sequence: TGTGCCAGCAGCTCTTTCGGGGGGCTGTCCTACAATGAGCAGTTCTTC. Translation gives CASSSFGGLSYNEQFF.

This clonotype showed up many times. The genes are TRBV6-1 and TRBJ2-1, with 10 bases aligning to TRBD1. This CDR3 contains 16 residues. Germline-derived CDR1 and CDR2 are MNHNS and SASEGT. Trimming took 4 bases from V and 3 from J; bases not matched to a gene: 6. This CDR3 is CASSVPGQGFYNEQFF. Written as DNA, the CDR3 is TGTGCCAGCAGTGTTCCGGGACAGGGGTTCTACAATGAGCAGTTCTTC.

This clonotype was seen ten or more times. The chain couples TRBV28 to TRBJ1-1; no definite D call. Trimming shortened V by 3 bases and J by 5 bases, and 13 bases separated the two germline ends. Germline V lookup: CDR1 MDHEN, CDR2 SYDVKM. CDR3 length: 14 residues. DNA of the CDR3: TGTGCCAGCAGTTTTCTCACATCGATAACTGAAGCTTTCTTT. Translated, it gives CASSFLTSITEAFF.

This clonotype was detected only a few times. The chain employs TRBV7-6 and TRBJ2-7; tentatively, D is TRBD2 (7 bases). Germline V gene data show CDR1 as SGHVS and CDR2 as FNYEAQ. V was clipped by 7 bases and J by 1 base, with 14 bases between them. The CDR3 covers 14 residues. The DNA for the CDR3 is TGTGCCAGCACCCGAGGGGGAGGGTCCTACGAGCAGTACTTC. Amino acid sequence: CASTRGGGSYEQYF. Filled out from reference TRBV7-6 and TRBJ2-7, the complete variable domain reads GAGVSQSPRYKVTKRGQDVALRCDPISGHVSLYWYRQALGQGPEFLTYFNYEAQQDKSGLPNDRFSAERPEGSISTLTIQRTEQRDSAMYRCASTRGGGSYEQYFGPGTRLTVT.

At least ten counts were recorded for this clonotype. The chain uses TRBV6-2 or TRBV6-3 and TRBJ2-7; D gene ambiguous. The germline V gene has CDR1 MNHEY and CDR2 SVGEGT. This CDR3 is built from 16 residues. V was pared by 2 bases and J by 3 bases, with 17 bases between. CDR3 sequence reads: CASSYGWGESDYEQYF. The DNA of the CDR3 is TGTGCCAGCAGTTACGGTTGGGGTGAGTCCGACTACGAGCAGTACTTC.